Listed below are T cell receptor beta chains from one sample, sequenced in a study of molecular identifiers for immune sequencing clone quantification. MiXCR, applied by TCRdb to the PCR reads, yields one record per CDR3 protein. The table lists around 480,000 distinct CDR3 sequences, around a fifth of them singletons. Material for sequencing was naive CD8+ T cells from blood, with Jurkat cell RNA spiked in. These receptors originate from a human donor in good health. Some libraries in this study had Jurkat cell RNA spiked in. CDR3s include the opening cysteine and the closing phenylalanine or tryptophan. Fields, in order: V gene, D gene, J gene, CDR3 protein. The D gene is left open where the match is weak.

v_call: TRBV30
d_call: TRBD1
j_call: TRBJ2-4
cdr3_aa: CAWEPGQGRPKLINIQYF

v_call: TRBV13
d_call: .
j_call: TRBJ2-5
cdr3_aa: CASSLVLEETQYF

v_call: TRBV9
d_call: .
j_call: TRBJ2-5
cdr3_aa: CASSSNARNQETQYF

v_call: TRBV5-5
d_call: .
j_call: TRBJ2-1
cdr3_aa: CASSLVPSGGRPDNEQFF

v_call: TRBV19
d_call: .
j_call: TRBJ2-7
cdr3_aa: CASSIRASSYEQYF

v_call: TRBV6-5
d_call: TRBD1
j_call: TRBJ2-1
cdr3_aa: CASSYSDRAEQFF

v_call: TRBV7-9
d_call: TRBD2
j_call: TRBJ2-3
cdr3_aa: CASSLILAGAPIDTQYF

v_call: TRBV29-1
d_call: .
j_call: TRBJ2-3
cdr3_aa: CSVDIADTQYF

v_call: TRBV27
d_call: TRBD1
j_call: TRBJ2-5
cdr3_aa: CASSLWGQVGETQYF

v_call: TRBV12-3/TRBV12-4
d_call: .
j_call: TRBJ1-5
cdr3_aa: CASSLGRYGNQPQHF

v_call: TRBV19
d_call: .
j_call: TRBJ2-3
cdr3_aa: CARRTGSENSTDTQYF

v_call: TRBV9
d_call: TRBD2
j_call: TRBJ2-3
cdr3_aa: CASSETPAGGPDTQYF

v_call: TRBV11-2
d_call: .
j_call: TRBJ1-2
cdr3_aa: CASSLQGSSYGYTF

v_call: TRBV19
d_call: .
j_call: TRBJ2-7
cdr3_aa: CASSQSVAYEQYF

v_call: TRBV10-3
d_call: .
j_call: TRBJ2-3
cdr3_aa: CAISEPPGSSDTQYF

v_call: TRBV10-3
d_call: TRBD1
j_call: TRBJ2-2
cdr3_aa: CAIGQGELLF

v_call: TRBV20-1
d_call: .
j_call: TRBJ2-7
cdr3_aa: CSARDRTTYEQYF

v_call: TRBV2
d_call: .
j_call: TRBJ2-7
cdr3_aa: CASSEGPQGYEQYF

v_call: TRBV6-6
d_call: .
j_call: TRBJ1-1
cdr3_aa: CASSQPTRGFTEAFF

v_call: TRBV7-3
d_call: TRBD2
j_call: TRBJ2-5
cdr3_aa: CASSPGRGAGALKETQYF

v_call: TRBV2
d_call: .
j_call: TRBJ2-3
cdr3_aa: CASSEWGTSTDTQYF

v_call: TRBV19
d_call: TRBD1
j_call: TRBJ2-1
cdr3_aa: CASSTRDSLRDEQFF

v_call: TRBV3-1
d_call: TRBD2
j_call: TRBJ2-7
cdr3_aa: CASSQDGGSKYEQYF

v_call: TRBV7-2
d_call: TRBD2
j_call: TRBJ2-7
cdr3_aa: CASSLGGLAEPGYEQYF

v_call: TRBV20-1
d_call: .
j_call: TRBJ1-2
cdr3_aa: CSVGFSNYGYTF